This entry concerns a single TCR beta chain. V trimming: 3 bases; J trimming: 9 bases; junction bases outside the gene matches: 0. This CDR3 is built from 12 residues. Germline values: CDR1 SGHAT, CDR2 FQNNGV. The data were taken from a study of cytomegalovirus exposure and HLA in healthy donors. The primer mix had 60 Vbeta and 13 Jbeta primers. Repertoires were generated with immunoSEQ multiplex PCR, while TCRdb's copy carries only in-frame clones and drops some. The table records more than 80,000 clones, approximately 81% of them present only once. The sample was PBMCs. The gene calls are TRBV11-2 and TRBJ2-1, with 9 bases matching TRBD2. This sequence originates from a woman aged 35 to 49 in good health and CMV-seropositive. The CDR3 here is CASSFSGGEQFF. The CDR3 DNA sequence: TGTGCCAGCAGCTTTAGCGGGGGTGAGCAGTTCTTC.